A selection of T cell receptor beta chains follows, all from one sample in a study of blood T cell repertoires in COVID-19. Some clones are missing from TCRdb's copy, which holds only in-frame ones; the method was immunoSEQ multiplex PCR. The table shows about 110,000 clones, with 65% to 85% occurring only once. The source material was peripheral blood. The receptors come from a woman in her sixties or seventies with acute or convalescent COVID-19. Both conserved end residues are part of each CDR3. The order of the fields is CDR3 protein, CDR3 DNA, V gene, D gene, clone size, J gene. D genes are given only for firm matches. The listing skips clone size in some rows; elsewhere it reads once, few, many or a size class.

cdr3_aa: CASSNEVEAEAFF
cdr3_nt: TGTGCCAGTAGTAACGAGGTGGAGGCTGAAGCTTTCTTT
v_call: TRBV19
d_call: NA
clone_size: NA
j_call: TRBJ1-1

cdr3_aa: CATSPAGGPAYEQYF
cdr3_nt: TGTGCCACCAGTCCGGCGGGAGGGCCCGCCTACGAGCAGTACTTC
v_call: TRBV24-1
d_call: TRBD2
clone_size: NA
j_call: TRBJ2-7

cdr3_aa: CASSLRDRGQAYNEQFF
cdr3_nt: TGCGCCAGCAGCCTCCGGGACAGGGGGCAAGCCTACAATGAGCAGTTCTTC
v_call: TRBV5-1
d_call: TRBD1
clone_size: once
j_call: TRBJ2-1

cdr3_aa: CASSEALQGLGGYTF
cdr3_nt: TGTGCCAGCAGTGAAGCGCTTCAGGGCTTAGGAGGCTACACCTTC
v_call: TRBV6-1
d_call: NA
clone_size: NA
j_call: TRBJ1-2

cdr3_aa: CASSLMRGTYGYTF
cdr3_nt: TGTGCCAGCAGCTTGATGCGAGGGACTTATGGCTACACCTTC
v_call: TRBV5-6
d_call: NA
clone_size: NA
j_call: TRBJ1-2

cdr3_aa: CASSTQGAHSPLHF
cdr3_nt: TGTGCCAGTAGTACACAGGGGGCTCATTCACCCCTCCACTTT
v_call: TRBV19
d_call: TRBD1
clone_size: NA
j_call: TRBJ1-6

cdr3_aa: CASSPGLAGGQETQYF
cdr3_nt: TGCGCCAGCAGCCCCGGACTAGCGGGGGGCCAAGAGACCCAGTACTTC
v_call: TRBV5-1
d_call: TRBD2
clone_size: NA
j_call: TRBJ2-5

cdr3_aa: CASSLNVGDGYTF
cdr3_nt: TGTGCCAGCAGCTTAAATGTGGGCGATGGCTACACCTTC
v_call: TRBV7-3
d_call: NA
clone_size: NA
j_call: TRBJ1-2

cdr3_aa: CASSFGQGYGYTF
cdr3_nt: TGCGCCAGCAGCTTCGGACAGGGCTATGGCTACACCTTC
v_call: TRBV5-1
d_call: TRBD1
clone_size: NA
j_call: TRBJ1-2

cdr3_aa: CASIGPGQGVHEQFF
cdr3_nt: TGTGCCAGTATCGGTCCGGGACAGGGGGTCCATGAGCAGTTCTTC
v_call: TRBV19
d_call: TRBD1
clone_size: NA
j_call: TRBJ2-1

cdr3_aa: CATSRDNAGVAYNEQFF
cdr3_nt: TGTGCCACCAGCAGAGATAACGCGGGGGTCGCCTACAATGAGCAGTTCTTC
v_call: TRBV15
d_call: TRBD2
clone_size: NA
j_call: TRBJ2-1

cdr3_aa: CASSLTGGRPTEAFF
cdr3_nt: TGTGCCAGCAGCCTGACAGGGGGCCGGCCCACTGAAGCTTTCTTT
v_call: TRBV3-1/TRBV3-2
d_call: TRBD1
clone_size: NA
j_call: TRBJ1-1

cdr3_aa: CASSSSGRAYNEQFF
cdr3_nt: TGCGCCAGCAGCTCTAGCGGGAGGGCCTACAATGAGCAGTTCTTC
v_call: TRBV10-1
d_call: TRBD2
clone_size: NA
j_call: TRBJ2-1

cdr3_aa: CASSFPTPPGTQYF
cdr3_nt: TGTGCCAGCAGCTTCCCTACCCCCCCCGGGACCCAGTACTTC
v_call: TRBV7-9
d_call: NA
clone_size: NA
j_call: TRBJ2-5

cdr3_aa: CASTPGIAYNEQFF
cdr3_nt: TGTGCCAGCACCCCAGGGATCGCCTACAATGAGCAGTTCTTC
v_call: TRBV11-1
d_call: NA
clone_size: NA
j_call: TRBJ2-1

cdr3_aa: CASSVGTSGKNNEQFF
cdr3_nt: TGTGCCAGCAGCGTAGGGACTAGCGGGAAGAACAATGAGCAGTTCTTC
v_call: TRBV9
d_call: TRBD2
clone_size: NA
j_call: TRBJ2-1

cdr3_aa: CASSGSGRVYNEQFF
cdr3_nt: TGTGCCAGCAGCGGTTCCGGGAGGGTATACAATGAGCAGTTCTTC
v_call: TRBV21-1
d_call: NA
clone_size: NA
j_call: TRBJ2-1

cdr3_aa: CASSKTGQGGTQPQHF
cdr3_nt: TGTGCCAGCAGCAAGACCGGACAGGGAGGGACTCAGCCCCAGCATTTT
v_call: TRBV6-6
d_call: TRBD1
clone_size: few
j_call: TRBJ1-5

cdr3_aa: CAWRVRTGVNSPLHF
cdr3_nt: TGTGCCTGGAGGGTCCGGACAGGGGTCAATTCACCCCTCCACTTT
v_call: TRBV30
d_call: TRBD1
clone_size: NA
j_call: TRBJ1-6

cdr3_aa: CASVRDRALYSGNTIYF
cdr3_nt: TGTGCCAGTGTCCGGGACAGGGCACTTTACTCTGGAAACACCATATATTTT
v_call: TRBV2
d_call: TRBD1
clone_size: few
j_call: TRBJ1-3

cdr3_aa: CASSEGSIQPQHF
cdr3_nt: TGTGCCAGCAGTGAAGGGAGTATTCAGCCCCAGCATTTT
v_call: TRBV6-1
d_call: NA
clone_size: NA
j_call: TRBJ1-5

cdr3_aa: CASSPAAKGAQYYGYTF
cdr3_nt: TGCGCCAGCAGCCCAGCAGCCAAGGGGGCACAGTACTATGGCTACACCTTC
v_call: TRBV4-1
d_call: TRBD1
clone_size: few
j_call: TRBJ1-2

cdr3_aa: CASSAGRGPLHF
cdr3_nt: TGTGCCAGCAGTGCCGGCAGAGGACCCCTCCACTTT
v_call: TRBV12-3/TRBV12-4
d_call: NA
clone_size: NA
j_call: TRBJ1-6

cdr3_aa: CASSLGSGSNQPQHF
cdr3_nt: TGTGCCAGCAGCTTGGGGTCGGGTAGCAATCAGCCCCAGCATTTT
v_call: TRBV5-8
d_call: NA
clone_size: NA
j_call: TRBJ1-5

cdr3_aa: CASSSAGISSGNTIYF
cdr3_nt: TGTGCCAGCAGCTCCGCCGGGATCAGCTCTGGAAACACCATATATTTT
v_call: TRBV7-6
d_call: NA
clone_size: NA
j_call: TRBJ1-3

cdr3_aa: CASSPGRRGREKLFF
cdr3_nt: TGTGCCAGCAGCCCGGGGCGCAGGGGGAGAGAAAAACTGTTTTTT
v_call: TRBV3-1/TRBV3-2
d_call: TRBD1
clone_size: NA
j_call: TRBJ1-4

cdr3_aa: CASSNGTGNKETQYF
cdr3_nt: TGTGCCAGCTCCAATGGAACAGGGAATAAAGAGACCCAGTACTTC
v_call: TRBV18
d_call: NA
clone_size: few
j_call: TRBJ2-5

cdr3_aa: CASSYSVAGEKLFF
cdr3_nt: TGTGCCAGCAGCTACTCGGTGGCGGGGGAAAAACTGTTTTTT
v_call: TRBV11-2
d_call: NA
clone_size: NA
j_call: TRBJ1-4

cdr3_aa: CASSPVAGQGALKLFF
cdr3_nt: TGTGCCAGCAGCCCCGTAGCGGGACAGGGGGCTTTAAAACTGTTTTTT
v_call: TRBV6-6
d_call: TRBD1
clone_size: NA
j_call: TRBJ1-4

cdr3_aa: CASSTDLNRAEAFF
cdr3_nt: TGTGCCAGCAGCACCGACCTTAATCGGGCTGAAGCTTTCTTT
v_call: TRBV5-6
d_call: NA
clone_size: NA
j_call: TRBJ1-1

cdr3_aa: CASSETYGYTF
cdr3_nt: TGTGCCAGCAGTGAGACTTATGGCTACACCTTC
v_call: TRBV2
d_call: NA
clone_size: once
j_call: TRBJ1-2

cdr3_aa: CASSEAGGSYNEQFF
cdr3_nt: TGCGCCAGCAGTGAGGCGGGGGGCTCCTACAATGAGCAGTTCTTC
v_call: TRBV10-1
d_call: TRBD2
clone_size: NA
j_call: TRBJ2-1

cdr3_aa: CASSLAAGRAYEQYF
cdr3_nt: TGTGCCAGCAGCTTAGCGGCGGGGCGAGCCTACGAGCAGTACTTC
v_call: TRBV5-4
d_call: NA
clone_size: once
j_call: TRBJ2-7

cdr3_aa: CASSQDKTQYF
cdr3_nt: TGTGCCAGCAGCCAAGATAAGACCCAGTACTTC
v_call: TRBV4-2
d_call: NA
clone_size: NA
j_call: TRBJ2-5

cdr3_aa: CATSKQGEETQYF
cdr3_nt: TGTGCCACCAGTAAACAGGGGGAGGAGACCCAGTACTTC
v_call: TRBV15
d_call: TRBD1
clone_size: NA
j_call: TRBJ2-5

cdr3_aa: CASSERTGGYQETQYF
cdr3_nt: TGTGCCAGCAGTGAACGGACAGGGGGGTACCAAGAGACCCAGTACTTC
v_call: TRBV6-1
d_call: TRBD1
clone_size: NA
j_call: TRBJ2-5

cdr3_aa: CASSLGEGTDVPYEQYF
cdr3_nt: TGTGCCAGCAGCTTAGGTGAGGGGACAGATGTGCCCTACGAGCAGTACTTC
v_call: TRBV7-9
d_call: TRBD1
clone_size: NA
j_call: TRBJ2-7

cdr3_aa: CAWSVSTDNQPQHF
cdr3_nt: TGTGCCTGGTCCGTGAGTACAGACAATCAGCCCCAGCATTTT
v_call: TRBV30
d_call: NA
clone_size: NA
j_call: TRBJ1-5

cdr3_aa: CASSQAPTGNYGYTF
cdr3_nt: TGTGCCAGCAGCCAAGCCCCGACAGGGAACTATGGCTACACCTTC
v_call: TRBV3-1/TRBV3-2
d_call: TRBD1
clone_size: NA
j_call: TRBJ1-2

cdr3_aa: CASSPPASRETQYF
cdr3_nt: TGTGCCAGCTCACCACCGGCTAGCAGGGAGACCCAGTACTTC
v_call: TRBV18
d_call: NA
clone_size: NA
j_call: TRBJ2-5

cdr3_aa: CATSRARDSPLNTEAFF
cdr3_nt: TGTGCCACCAGCAGAGCCCGGGACTCACCCCTCAACACTGAAGCTTTCTTT
v_call: TRBV15
d_call: NA
clone_size: few
j_call: TRBJ1-1

cdr3_aa: CASRTREGYGYTF
cdr3_nt: TGTGCCAGTAGAACCAGGGAGGGGTATGGCTACACCTTC
v_call: TRBV19
d_call: NA
clone_size: NA
j_call: TRBJ1-2

cdr3_aa: CASSMDRARGEQYF
cdr3_nt: TGTGCCAGTAGTATGGACAGGGCGAGGGGCGAGCAGTACTTC
v_call: TRBV19
d_call: TRBD1
clone_size: NA
j_call: TRBJ2-7

cdr3_aa: CASSLLAGGNNEQFF
cdr3_nt: TGTGCCAGTAGTTTGCTAGCGGGGGGAAACAATGAGCAGTTCTTC
v_call: TRBV19
d_call: TRBD2
clone_size: NA
j_call: TRBJ2-1

cdr3_aa: CASSARDRGSVGEAFF
cdr3_nt: TGTGCCAGTAGTGCCCGGGACAGGGGATCGGTGGGTGAAGCTTTCTTT
v_call: TRBV19
d_call: TRBD1
clone_size: NA
j_call: TRBJ1-1

cdr3_aa: CASSFTGTYGYTF
cdr3_nt: TGTGCCAGCAGTTTCACAGGGACCTATGGCTACACCTTC
v_call: TRBV28
d_call: NA
clone_size: NA
j_call: TRBJ1-2

cdr3_aa: CASSPSQGSSSGANVLTF
cdr3_nt: TGTGCCAGCTCACCAAGTCAGGGCTCGAGCTCTGGGGCCAACGTCCTGACTTTC
v_call: TRBV18
d_call: NA
clone_size: NA
j_call: TRBJ2-6

cdr3_aa: CASSSRASGNEQFF
cdr3_nt: TGTGCCAGCAGCAGTCGGGCTAGCGGGAATGAGCAGTTCTTC
v_call: TRBV7-6
d_call: TRBD2
clone_size: NA
j_call: TRBJ2-1